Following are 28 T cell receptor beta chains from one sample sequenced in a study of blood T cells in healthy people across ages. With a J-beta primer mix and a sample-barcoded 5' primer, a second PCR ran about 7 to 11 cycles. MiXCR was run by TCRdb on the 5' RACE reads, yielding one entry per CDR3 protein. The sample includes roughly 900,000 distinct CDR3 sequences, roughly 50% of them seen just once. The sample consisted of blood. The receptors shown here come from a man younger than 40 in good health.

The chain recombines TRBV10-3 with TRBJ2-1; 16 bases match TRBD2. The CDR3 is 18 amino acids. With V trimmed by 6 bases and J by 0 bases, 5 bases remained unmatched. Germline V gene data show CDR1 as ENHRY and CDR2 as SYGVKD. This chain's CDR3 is CAISPGLAGGVSYNEQFF. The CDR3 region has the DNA TGTGCCATCAGCCCGGGACTAGCGGGGGGGGTCTCCTACAATGAGCAGTTCTTC.

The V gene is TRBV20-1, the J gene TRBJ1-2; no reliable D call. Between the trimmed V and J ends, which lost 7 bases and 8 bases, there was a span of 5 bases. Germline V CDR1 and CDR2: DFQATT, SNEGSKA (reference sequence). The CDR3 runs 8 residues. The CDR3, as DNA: TGCAGTGGAGGAGGCTACACCTTC. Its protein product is CSGGGYTF.

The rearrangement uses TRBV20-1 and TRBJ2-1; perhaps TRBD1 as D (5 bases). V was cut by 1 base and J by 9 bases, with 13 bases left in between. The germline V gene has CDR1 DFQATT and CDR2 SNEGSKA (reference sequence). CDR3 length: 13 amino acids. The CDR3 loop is CSARADNQGEQFF. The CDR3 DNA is TGCAGTGCTAGAGCGGATAACCAGGGTGAGCAGTTCTTC.

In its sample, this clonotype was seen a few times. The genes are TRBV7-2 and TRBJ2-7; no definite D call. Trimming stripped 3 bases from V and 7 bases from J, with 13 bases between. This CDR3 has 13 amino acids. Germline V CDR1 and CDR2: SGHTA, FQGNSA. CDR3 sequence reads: CASSFNRDNEQYF. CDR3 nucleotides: TGTGCCAGCAGCTTTAACAGAGACAATGAGCAGTACTTC.

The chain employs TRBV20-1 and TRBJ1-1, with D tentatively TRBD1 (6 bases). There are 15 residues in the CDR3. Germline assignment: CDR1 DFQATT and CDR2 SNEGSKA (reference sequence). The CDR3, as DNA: TGCACCTCTAAGTCGCCAGGGGTCAGAAACACTGAAGCTTTCTTT. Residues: CTSKSPGVRNTEAFF.

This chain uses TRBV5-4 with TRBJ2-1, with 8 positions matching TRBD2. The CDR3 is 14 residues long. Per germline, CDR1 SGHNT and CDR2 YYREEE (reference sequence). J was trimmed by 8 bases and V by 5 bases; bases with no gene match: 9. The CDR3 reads CASSVAGLSDEQFF. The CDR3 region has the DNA TGTGCCAGCAGTGTAGCGGGGTTGAGTGATGAGCAGTTCTTC.

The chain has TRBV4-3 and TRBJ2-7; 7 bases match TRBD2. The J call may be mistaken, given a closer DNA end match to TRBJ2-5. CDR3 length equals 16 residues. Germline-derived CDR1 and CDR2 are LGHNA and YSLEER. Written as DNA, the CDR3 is TGCGCCAGCAGCCAAGGGTCGCCGCTAGCGGAAGAGACCCAGTACTTC. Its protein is CASSQGSPLAEETQYF.

CDR3 loop: CATRSVGGYFKANYGYTF. CDR3 DNA sequence: TGTGCCACCAGATCCGTCGGGGGCTACTTTAAAGCTAACTATGGCTACACCTTC. This sequence joins TRBV6-1 and TRBJ1-2; tentatively, D is TRBD1 (6 bases). Germline CDR1 is MNHNS and CDR2 is SASEGT. The CDR3 sequence is 18 residues long. Trimming took 10 bases from V and 0 from J, leaving 27 bases between them.

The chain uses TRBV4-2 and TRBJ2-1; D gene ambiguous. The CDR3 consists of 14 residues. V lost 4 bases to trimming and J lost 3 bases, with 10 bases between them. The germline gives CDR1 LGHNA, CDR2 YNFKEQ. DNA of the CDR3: TGTGCCAGCAGCCGAGGCGACCACTACAATGAGCAGTTCTTC. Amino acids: CASSRGDHYNEQFF.

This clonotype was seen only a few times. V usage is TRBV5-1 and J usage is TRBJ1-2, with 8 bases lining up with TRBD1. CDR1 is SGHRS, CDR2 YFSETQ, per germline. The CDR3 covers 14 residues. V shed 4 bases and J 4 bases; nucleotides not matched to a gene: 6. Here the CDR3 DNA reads TGCGCCAGCAGCCACGGAACAGGGGGCTATGGCTACACCTTC. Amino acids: CASSHGTGGYGYTF.

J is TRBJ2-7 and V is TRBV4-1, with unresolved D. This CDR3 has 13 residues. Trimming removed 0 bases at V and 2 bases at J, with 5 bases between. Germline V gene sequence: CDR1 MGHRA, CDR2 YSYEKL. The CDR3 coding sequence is TGCGCCAGCAGCCAAGAGGGGACCTACGAGCAGTACTTC. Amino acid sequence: CASSQEGTYEQYF.

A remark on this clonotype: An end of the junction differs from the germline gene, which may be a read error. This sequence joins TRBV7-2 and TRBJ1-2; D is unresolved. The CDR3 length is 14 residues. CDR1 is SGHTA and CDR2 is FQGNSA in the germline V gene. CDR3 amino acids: CASSFSKANYDYTF. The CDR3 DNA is TGTGCCAGCAGCTTTTCCAAGGCTAACTATGACTACACCTTC.

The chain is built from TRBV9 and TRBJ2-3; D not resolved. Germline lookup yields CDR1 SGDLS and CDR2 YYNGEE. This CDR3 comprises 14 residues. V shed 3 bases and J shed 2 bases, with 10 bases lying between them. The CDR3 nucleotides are TGTGCCAGCAGCGGACATCAGGCCACAGATACGCAGTATTTT. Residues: CASSGHQATDTQYF.

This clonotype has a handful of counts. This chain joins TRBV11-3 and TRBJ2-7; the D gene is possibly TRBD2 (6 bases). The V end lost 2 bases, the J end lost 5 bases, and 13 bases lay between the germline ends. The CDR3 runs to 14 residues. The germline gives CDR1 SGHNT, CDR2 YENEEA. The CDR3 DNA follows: TGTGCCAGCAGCTTAAGCGGGCCTAACGACGAGCAGTACTTC. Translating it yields CASSLSGPNDEQYF. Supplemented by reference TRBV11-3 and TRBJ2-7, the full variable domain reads EAGVVQSPRYKIIEKKQPVAFWCNPISGHNTLYWYLQNLGQGPELLIRYENEEAVDDSQLPKDRFSAERLKGVDSTLKIQPAELGDSAVYLCASSLSGPNDEQYFGPGTRLTVT.

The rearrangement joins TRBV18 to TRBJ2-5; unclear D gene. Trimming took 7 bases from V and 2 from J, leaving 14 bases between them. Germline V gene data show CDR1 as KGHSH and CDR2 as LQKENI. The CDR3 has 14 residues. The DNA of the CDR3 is TGTGCCAGCTTTCCAAACGGACGTCAAGAGACCCAGTACTTC. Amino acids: CASFPNGRQETQYF.

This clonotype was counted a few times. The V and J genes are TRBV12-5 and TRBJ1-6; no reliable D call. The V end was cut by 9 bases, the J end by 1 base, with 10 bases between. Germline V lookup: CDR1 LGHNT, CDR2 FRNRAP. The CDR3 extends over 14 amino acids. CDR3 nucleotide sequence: TGTGCTAGGCCAAGGGAGTCCTATAATTCACCCCTCCACTTT. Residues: CARPRESYNSPLHF.

CDR3: CASSPNRGENSPLHF. CDR3 nucleotide sequence: TGTGCCAGCTCACCCAACAGGGGGGAGAATTCACCCCTCCACTTT. The chain links TRBV18 to TRBJ1-6, with 8 bases aligning to TRBD1. The trim removed 3 bases at V and 7 bases at J, leaving 5 bases unmatched. This CDR3 comprises 15 residues. Germline assignment: CDR1 KGHSH and CDR2 LQKENI.

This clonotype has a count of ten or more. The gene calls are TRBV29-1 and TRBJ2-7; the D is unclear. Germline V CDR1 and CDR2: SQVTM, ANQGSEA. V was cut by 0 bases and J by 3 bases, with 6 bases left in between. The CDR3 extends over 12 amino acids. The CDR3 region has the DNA TGCAGCGTTGAAGATCGAGTCTACGAGCAGTACTTC. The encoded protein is CSVEDRVYEQYF.

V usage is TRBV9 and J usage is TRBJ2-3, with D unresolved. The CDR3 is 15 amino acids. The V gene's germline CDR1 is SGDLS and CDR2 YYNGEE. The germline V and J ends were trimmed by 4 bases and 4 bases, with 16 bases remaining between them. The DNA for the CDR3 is TGTGCCAGCAGCCCCCGTGGTCAGGCCCCAGATACGCAGTATTTT. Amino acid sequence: CASSPRGQAPDTQYF.

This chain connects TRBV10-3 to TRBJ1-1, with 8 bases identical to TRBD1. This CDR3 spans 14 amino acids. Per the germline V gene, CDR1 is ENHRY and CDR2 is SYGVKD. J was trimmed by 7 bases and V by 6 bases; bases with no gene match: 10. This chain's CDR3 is CAISNTGGWSEAFF. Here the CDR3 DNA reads TGTGCCATCAGCAACACAGGGGGATGGAGTGAAGCTTTCTTT.

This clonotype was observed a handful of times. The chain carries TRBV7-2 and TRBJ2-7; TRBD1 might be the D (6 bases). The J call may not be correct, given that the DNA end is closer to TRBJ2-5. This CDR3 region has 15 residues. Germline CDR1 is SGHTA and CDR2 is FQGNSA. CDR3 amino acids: CASSSRQAWGETQYF. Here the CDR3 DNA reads TGTGCCAGCAGCTCTAGACAGGCGTGGGGAGAGACCCAGTACTTC.

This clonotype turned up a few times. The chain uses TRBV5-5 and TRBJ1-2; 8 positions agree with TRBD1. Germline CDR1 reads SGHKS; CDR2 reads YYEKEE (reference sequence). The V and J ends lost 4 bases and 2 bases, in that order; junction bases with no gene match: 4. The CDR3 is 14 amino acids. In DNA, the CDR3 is TGTGCCAGCAGCCCGGACAGGGCGAACTATGGCTACACCTTC. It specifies CASSPDRANYGYTF.

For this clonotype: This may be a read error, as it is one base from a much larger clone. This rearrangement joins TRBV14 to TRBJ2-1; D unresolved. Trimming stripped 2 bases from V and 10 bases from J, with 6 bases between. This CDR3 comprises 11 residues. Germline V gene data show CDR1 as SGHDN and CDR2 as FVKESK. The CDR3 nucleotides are TGTGCCAGCAGCCAAAAGTGGGAGCAGTTCTTC. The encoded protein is CASSQKWEQFF.

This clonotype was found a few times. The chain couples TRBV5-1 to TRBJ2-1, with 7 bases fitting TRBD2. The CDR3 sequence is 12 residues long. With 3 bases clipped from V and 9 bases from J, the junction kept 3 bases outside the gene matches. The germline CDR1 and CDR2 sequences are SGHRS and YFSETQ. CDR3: CASSWEGGEQFF. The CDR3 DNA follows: TGCGCCAGCAGCTGGGAGGGTGGTGAGCAGTTCTTC.

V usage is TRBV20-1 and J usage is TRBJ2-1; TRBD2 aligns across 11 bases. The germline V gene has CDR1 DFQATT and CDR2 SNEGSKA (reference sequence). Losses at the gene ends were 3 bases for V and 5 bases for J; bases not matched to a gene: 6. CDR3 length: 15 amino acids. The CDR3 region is CSASFASGGNNEQFF. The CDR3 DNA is TGCAGTGCTAGCTTTGCTAGCGGGGGGAACAATGAGCAGTTCTTC.

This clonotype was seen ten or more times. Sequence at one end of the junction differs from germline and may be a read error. For the CDR3, the DNA is TGTGCCAGCAGCCTGGGGACAGGGGGGAATCAGCCCCAGCATTTT. Translating it yields CASSLGTGGNQPQHF. V gene TRBV5-1 combines with J gene TRBJ1-5, with 11 bases identical to TRBD1. This CDR3 contains 15 residues. From germline, CDR1 is SGHRS and CDR2 YFSETQ.

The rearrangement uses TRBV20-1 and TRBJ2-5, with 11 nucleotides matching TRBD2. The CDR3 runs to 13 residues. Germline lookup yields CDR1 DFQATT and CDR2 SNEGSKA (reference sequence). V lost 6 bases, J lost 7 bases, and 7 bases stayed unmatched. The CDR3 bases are TGCAGTGCGACTCTAGCGGGGGGCCGGACCCAGTACTTC. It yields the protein CSATLAGGRTQYF.

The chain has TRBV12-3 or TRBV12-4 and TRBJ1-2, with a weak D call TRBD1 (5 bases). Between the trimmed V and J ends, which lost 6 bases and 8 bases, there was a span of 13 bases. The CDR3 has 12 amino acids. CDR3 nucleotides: TGTGCCAGCAGCCCGGGACCACTGGGCTACACCTTC. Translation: CASSPGPLGYTF.